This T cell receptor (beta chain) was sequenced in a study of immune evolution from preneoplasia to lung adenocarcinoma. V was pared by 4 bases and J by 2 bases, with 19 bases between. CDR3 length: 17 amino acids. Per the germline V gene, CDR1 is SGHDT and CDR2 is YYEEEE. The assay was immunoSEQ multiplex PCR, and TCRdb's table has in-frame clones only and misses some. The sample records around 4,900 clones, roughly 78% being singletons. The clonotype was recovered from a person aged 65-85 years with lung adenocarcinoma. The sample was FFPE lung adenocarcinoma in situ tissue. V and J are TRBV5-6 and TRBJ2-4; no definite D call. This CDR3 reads CASSQRTEVLTKNIQYF. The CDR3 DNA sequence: TGTGCCAGCAGCCAAAGGACGGAAGTTTTGACCAAAAACATTCAGTACTTC.